The present T cell receptor beta chain was sequenced within a study of blood T cell repertoires in COVID-19. Some clones are missing from TCRdb's copy, which holds only in-frame ones; the method was immunoSEQ multiplex PCR. This repertoire shows roughly 250,000 clones, roughly 86% found once; its top ten account for 1.6%. Grouping used clinical history reported by participants in a survey and questionnaire. This CDR3 contains 16 residues. Trimming cost V 6 bases and J 3 bases, with 20 bases left between them. Germline V lookup: CDR1 MNHEY, CDR2 SMNVEV (reference sequence). V usage is TRBV27 and J usage is TRBJ1-2; tentative D call: TRBD1 (5 bases). The sequence was obtained from a woman aged 50 to 65 who had recovered from COVID-19. Sequenced material: PBMCs or T cells enriched from blood (not recorded which). CDR3 loop: CASRGNFGGFDYGYTF. DNA of the CDR3: TGTGCCAGCAGGGGCAACTTCGGGGGTTTTGACTATGGCTACACCTTC.